The 15 T cell receptor beta chains listed next were all sequenced from one sample in a study of CXCR3-negative and CXCR3-positive naive CD8 T cells. Study conclusions and caveats: TRB CDR3 hydrophobicity was greater in CXCR3-positive naive cells than in CXCR3-negative naive cells.

UMI-labeled 5' RACE yielded the TRB cDNA libraries. Using the 5' RACE reads, TCRdb records one entry per CDR3 protein without DNA. This listing includes approximately 6,900 distinct CDR3 sequences. No cognate antigen is known for these TCRs. The specimen was naive CXCR3+ CD8+ T cells from blood. Regarding subset: CD45RO-CCR7+CD27+CD95- naive CD8+ T cells expressing CXCR3 (TNR3+). The receptors here all came from a human donor in good health. Some clones in this sample may be carry-over from other donors' samples.

V is TRBV7-8 and J is TRBJ2-3; lacking DNA, the TRBD2 call made by TCRdb goes unchecked. The CDR3 covers 15 residues. Germline V gene data show CDR1 as SGHVS and CDR2 as FQNEAQ. CDR3 sequence: CASSPGTSGPDTQYF.

Considering frequency, this clonotype is medium-sized. The rearrangement joins TRBV2 to TRBJ1-1; TCRdb selects TRBD1, and the lack of DNA leaves this call unchecked. Looked up from germline, CDR1 is SNHLY and CDR2 is FYNNEI. The CDR3 sequence is 13 residues long. This CDR3 reads CASRGTGGTEAFF. Based on the CDR3 plus reference TRBV2 and TRBJ1-1, the full variable domain is EPEVTQTPSHQVTQMGQEVILRCVPISNHLYFYWYRQILGQKVEFLVSFYNNEISEKSEIFDDQFSVERPDGSNFTLKIRSTKLEDSAMYFCASRGTGGTEAFFGQGTRLTVV.

The rearrangement uses TRBV19 and TRBJ1-3; the D gene TCRdb calls, TRBD1, cannot be checked with no DNA. The germline V gene has CDR1 LNHDA and CDR2 SQIVND (reference sequence). This CDR3 contains 16 residues. CDR3 residues: CASSGDRVGSGNTIYF.

The chain carries TRBV29-1 and TRBJ2-1; TCRdb outputs TRBD1, but without DNA this stays unchecked. The CDR3 has 13 residues. Germline V gene sequence: CDR1 SQVTM, CDR2 ANQGSEA. CDR3 amino acids: CSVRGQTYNEQFF.

According to its frequency, this clonotype is medium-sized (0.01 to 0.1%). This chain uses TRBV28 with TRBJ2-2; the D call from TCRdb, TRBD2, cannot be confirmed without DNA. The CDR3 has 14 amino acids. Germline values: CDR1 MDHEN, CDR2 SYDVKM. This CDR3 reads CASSYGTRTGELFF.

This clonotype is deemed medium-sized by its frequency. The rearrangement links TRBV7-9 to TRBJ1-1; TCRdb gives TRBD1 as the D gene, but with no DNA this cannot be confirmed. Germline lookup yields CDR1 SEHNR and CDR2 FQNEAQ (reference sequence). The CDR3 has 16 residues. The CDR3 protein is CASSRGWGHPNTEAFF.

This clonotype is identified as medium-sized (0.01 to 0.1%) from frequency. J is TRBJ2-2 and V is TRBV29-1; TCRdb's D call of TRBD1 is untestable without DNA. From germline, CDR1 is SQVTM and CDR2 ANQGSEA. CDR3 length: 13 residues. CDR3 in amino acids: CSAGAENTGELFF.

The chain couples TRBV18 to TRBJ1-1; TCRdb outputs TRBD1, but without DNA this stays unchecked. Germline lookup yields CDR1 KGHSH and CDR2 LQKENI. This CDR3 has 15 residues. The CDR3 protein is CASSPDRDGDTEAFF.

Considering frequency, this clonotype is medium-sized (0.01 to 0.1%). This chain joins TRBV7-9 and TRBJ1-1; checking the TCRdb D call of TRBD1 is not possible without DNA. The CDR3 covers 16 residues. Germline CDR1 and CDR2: SEHNR and FQNEAQ (reference sequence). The CDR3 is CASSYFPGTTNTEAFF. The variable domain in full, completed from reference TRBV7-9 and TRBJ1-1, reads DTGVSQNPRHKITKRGQNVTFRCDPISEHNRLYWYRQTLGQGPEFLTYFQNEAQLEKSRLLSDRFSAERPKGSFSTLEIQRTEQGDSAMYLCASSYFPGTTNTEAFFGQGTRLTVV.

The chain links TRBV12-3 or TRBV12-4 to TRBJ2-5; TCRdb designates TRBD1, a call that cannot be tested without DNA. The CDR3 contains 13 residues. The CDR3 sequence: CASTLGQQETQYF.

Frequency places this clonotype as medium-sized. This chain links TRBV4-1 with TRBJ2-1; TCRdb's D call of TRBD2 is untestable without DNA. CDR1 is MGHRA, CDR2 YSYEKL, per germline. CDR3 size: 13 residues. The CDR3 here is CASSQDWTYEQFF.

The V and J genes are TRBV5-4 and TRBJ2-1; TCRdb reports TRBD2, a call that lacks DNA to check it against. Germline loops: CDR1 SGHNT, CDR2 YYREEE (reference sequence). The CDR3 has 15 amino acids. The CDR3 loop reads CASSLLREEYNEQFF. The entire variable domain, with the rest obtained from reference TRBV5-4 and TRBJ2-1, is as follows: ETGVTQSPTHLIKTRGQQVTLRCSSQSGHNTVSWYQQALGQGPQFIFQYYREEENGRGNFPPRFSGLQFPNYSSELNVNALELDDSALYLCASSLLREEYNEQFFGPGTRLTVL.

This clonotype counts as medium-sized by frequency. This chain uses TRBV27 with TRBJ2-1; TCRdb calls TRBD1, which cannot be checked without DNA. Germline loops: CDR1 MNHEY, CDR2 SMNVEV (reference sequence). CDR3 length: 13 amino acids. This CDR3 reads CASSLTGVNEQFF.

V gene TRBV11-1 combines with J gene TRBJ2-7; the TRBD2 assignment by TCRdb is unverifiable without DNA. Germline V lookup: CDR1 SGHAT, CDR2 FQDESV (reference sequence). CDR3 size: 17 residues. The CDR3 loop is CASSLGIAGGFSYEQYF.

The genes are TRBV29-1 and TRBJ2-3; there is no DNA to check the TCRdb D call of TRBD2. From germline, CDR1 is SQVTM and CDR2 ANQGSEA. The CDR3 spans 15 residues. CDR3 loop: CSPRGLAGPTDTQYF.